This TCR beta chain was sequenced for a study of PD-L1 blockade in urothelial cancer. Generated by immunoSEQ multiplex PCR, the TCRdb table keeps only in-frame clones and is missing some. The sample has more than 35,000 clones, roughly 90% seen once; the top ten hold roughly 7.6%. Unmatched junction bases numbered 5, after V lost 0 bases and J lost 4 bases. CDR1 is LNHDA, CDR2 SQIVND, per germline (reference sequence). The CDR3 loop spans 17 amino acids. The source material was PBMCs, sampled around atezolizumab (anti-PD-L1) treatment. This chain links TRBV19 with TRBJ2-1; TRBD2 aligns across 11 bases. The source is a man between 70 and 80 years old with urothelial cancer. The CDR3 here is CASSIDPRLAGYNEQFF. In DNA, the CDR3 is TGTGCCAGTAGTATAGATCCCCGACTAGCGGGATACAATGAGCAGTTCTTC.